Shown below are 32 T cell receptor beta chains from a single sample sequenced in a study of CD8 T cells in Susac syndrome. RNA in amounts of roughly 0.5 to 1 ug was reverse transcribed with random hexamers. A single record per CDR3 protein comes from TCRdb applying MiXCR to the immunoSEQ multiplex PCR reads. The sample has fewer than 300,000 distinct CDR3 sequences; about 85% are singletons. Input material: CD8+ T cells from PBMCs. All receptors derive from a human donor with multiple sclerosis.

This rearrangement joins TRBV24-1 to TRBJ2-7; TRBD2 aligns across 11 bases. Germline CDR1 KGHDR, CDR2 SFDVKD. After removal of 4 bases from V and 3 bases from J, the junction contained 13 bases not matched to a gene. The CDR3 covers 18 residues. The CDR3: CATSDPSGLAVPHYEQYF. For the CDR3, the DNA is TGTGCCACCAGTGACCCCTCGGGACTAGCGGTGCCCCACTACGAGCAGTACTTC.

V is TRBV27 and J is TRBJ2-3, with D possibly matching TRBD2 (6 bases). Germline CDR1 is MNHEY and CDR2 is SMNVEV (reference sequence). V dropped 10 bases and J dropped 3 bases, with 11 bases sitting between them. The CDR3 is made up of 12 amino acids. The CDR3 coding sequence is TGTGCCACCGGGGACTTAACAGATACGCAGTATTTT. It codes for CATGDLTDTQYF.

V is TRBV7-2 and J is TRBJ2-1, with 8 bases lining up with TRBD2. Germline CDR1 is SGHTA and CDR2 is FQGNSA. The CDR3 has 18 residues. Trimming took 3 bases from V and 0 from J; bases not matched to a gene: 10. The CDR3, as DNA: TGTGCCAGCAGCTTCGGGCTAGCGGGCCTTAGCTCCTACAATGAGCAGTTCTTC. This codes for CASSFGLAGLSSYNEQFF.

The CDR3 region has the DNA TGTGCCAGCAGTTACTCGTATCCTGGTAGCTCCTACAATGAGCAGTTCTTC. Protein sequence: CASSYSYPGSSYNEQFF. The chain recombines TRBV6-5 with TRBJ2-1; the D is unclear. The germline V and J ends were trimmed by 0 bases and 0 bases, with 12 bases remaining between them. Per the germline V gene, CDR1 is MNHEY and CDR2 is SVGAGI. The CDR3 is made up of 17 amino acids.

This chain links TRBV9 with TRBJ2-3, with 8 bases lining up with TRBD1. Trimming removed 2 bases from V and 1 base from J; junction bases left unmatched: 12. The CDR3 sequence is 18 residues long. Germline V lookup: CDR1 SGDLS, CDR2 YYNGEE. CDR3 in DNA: TGTGCCAGCAGCGTTGGGGGACAGGTGATCCTTCGCACAGATACGCAGTATTTT. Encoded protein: CASSVGGQVILRTDTQYF.

The CDR3 is CASSYSSNSKNSPLHF. The CDR3 nucleotides are TGTGCCAGCAGTTACTCGTCGAACAGTAAGAATTCACCCCTCCACTTT. This chain links TRBV6-5 with TRBJ1-6, with D unresolved. Trimming took off 0 bases at V and 7 bases at J, with 13 bases between the two ends. The germline gives CDR1 MNHEY, CDR2 SVGAGI. The CDR3 length is 16 residues.

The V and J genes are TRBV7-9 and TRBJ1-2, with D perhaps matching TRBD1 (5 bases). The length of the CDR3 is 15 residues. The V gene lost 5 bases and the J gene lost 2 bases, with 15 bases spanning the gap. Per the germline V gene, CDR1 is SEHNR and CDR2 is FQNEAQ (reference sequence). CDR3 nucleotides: TGTGCCAGCAGCCCAGCCGGGACCACAAACTATGGCTACACCTTC. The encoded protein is CASSPAGTTNYGYTF.

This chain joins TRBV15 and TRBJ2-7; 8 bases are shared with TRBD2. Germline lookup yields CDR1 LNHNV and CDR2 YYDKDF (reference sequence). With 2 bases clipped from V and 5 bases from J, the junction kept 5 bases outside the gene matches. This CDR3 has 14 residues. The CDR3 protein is CATSRQAGAHEQYF. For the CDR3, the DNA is TGTGCCACCAGCAGACAAGCGGGAGCTCACGAGCAGTACTTC.

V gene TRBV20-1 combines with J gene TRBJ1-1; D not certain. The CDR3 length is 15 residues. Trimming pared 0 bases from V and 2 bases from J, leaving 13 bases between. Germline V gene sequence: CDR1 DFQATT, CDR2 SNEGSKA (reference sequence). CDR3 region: CSARDDYTGNTEAFF. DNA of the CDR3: TGCAGTGCTAGAGATGATTATACCGGAAACACTGAAGCTTTCTTT.

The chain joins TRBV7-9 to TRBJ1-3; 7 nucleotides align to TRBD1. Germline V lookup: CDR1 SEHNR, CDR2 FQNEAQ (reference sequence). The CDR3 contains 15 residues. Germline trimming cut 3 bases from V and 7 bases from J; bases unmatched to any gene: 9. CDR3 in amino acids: CASSFWDSPVNTIYF. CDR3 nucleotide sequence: TGTGCCAGCAGCTTCTGGGACAGCCCGGTCAACACCATATATTTT.

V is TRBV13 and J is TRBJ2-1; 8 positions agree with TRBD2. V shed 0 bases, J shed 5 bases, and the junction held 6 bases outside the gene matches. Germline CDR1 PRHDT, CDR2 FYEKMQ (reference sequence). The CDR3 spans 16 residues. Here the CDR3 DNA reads TGTGCCAGCAGCTTAGGACTAGCGGTACCCCACAATGAGCAGTTCTTC. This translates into CASSLGLAVPHNEQFF.

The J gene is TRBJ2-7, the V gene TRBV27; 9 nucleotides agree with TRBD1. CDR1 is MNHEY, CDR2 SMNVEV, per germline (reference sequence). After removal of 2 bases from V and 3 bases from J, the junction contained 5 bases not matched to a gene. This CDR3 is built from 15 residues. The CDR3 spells CASSLVGTGLYEQYF. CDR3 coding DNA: TGTGCCAGCAGTTTAGTCGGGACAGGGCTCTACGAGCAGTACTTC.

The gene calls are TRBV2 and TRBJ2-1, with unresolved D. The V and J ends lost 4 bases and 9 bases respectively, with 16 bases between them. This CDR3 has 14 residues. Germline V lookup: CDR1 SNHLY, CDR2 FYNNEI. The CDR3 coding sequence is TGTGCCAGCAGTGTTGATTTCCCCTACCCTGAGCAGTTCTTC. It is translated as CASSVDFPYPEQFF. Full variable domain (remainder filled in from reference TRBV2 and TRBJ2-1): EPEVTQTPSHQVTQMGQEVILRCVPISNHLYFYWYRQILGQKVEFLVSFYNNEISEKSEIFDDQFSVERPDGSNFTLKIRSTKLEDSAMYFCASSVDFPYPEQFFGPGTRLTVL.

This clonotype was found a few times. Here the CDR3 reads CASSYGTGEAQETQYF. CDR3 sequence (DNA): TGTGCCAGCAGTTATGGGACAGGGGAGGCCCAAGAGACCCAGTACTTC. The V and J genes are TRBV6-5 and TRBJ2-5; 10 bases fit TRBD1. The CDR3 is 16 amino acids. CDR1 and CDR2 (germline): MNHEY, SVGAGI. V was clipped by 3 bases and J by 1 base; unmatched bases: 5.

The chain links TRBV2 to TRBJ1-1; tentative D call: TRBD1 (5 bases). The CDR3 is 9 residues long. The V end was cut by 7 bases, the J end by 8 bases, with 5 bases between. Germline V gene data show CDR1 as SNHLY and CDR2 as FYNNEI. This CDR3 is CASNREAFF. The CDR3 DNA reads TGTGCCAGCAACAGGGAAGCTTTCTTT.

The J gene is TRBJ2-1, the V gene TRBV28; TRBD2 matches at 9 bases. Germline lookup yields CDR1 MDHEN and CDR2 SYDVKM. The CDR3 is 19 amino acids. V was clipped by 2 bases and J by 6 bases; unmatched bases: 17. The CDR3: CASSLRVGREGRRINEQFF. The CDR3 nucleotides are TGTGCCAGCAGTTTACGGGTAGGGCGGGAGGGCCGGCGAATCAATGAGCAGTTCTTC.

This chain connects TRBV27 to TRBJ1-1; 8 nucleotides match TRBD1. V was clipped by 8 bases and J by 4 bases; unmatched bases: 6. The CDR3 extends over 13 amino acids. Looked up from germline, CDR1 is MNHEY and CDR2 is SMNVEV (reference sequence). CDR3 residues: CASGSGGITEAFF. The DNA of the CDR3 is TGTGCCAGCGGCTCAGGGGGCATCACTGAAGCTTTCTTT.

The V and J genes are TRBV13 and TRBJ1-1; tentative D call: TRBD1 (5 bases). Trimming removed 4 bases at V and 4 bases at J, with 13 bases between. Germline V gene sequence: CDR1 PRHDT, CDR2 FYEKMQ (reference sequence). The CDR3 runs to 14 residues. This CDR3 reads CASSSWGGSTEAFF. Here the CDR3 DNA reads TGTGCCAGCAGCTCCTGGGGGGGGAGCACTGAAGCTTTCTTT.

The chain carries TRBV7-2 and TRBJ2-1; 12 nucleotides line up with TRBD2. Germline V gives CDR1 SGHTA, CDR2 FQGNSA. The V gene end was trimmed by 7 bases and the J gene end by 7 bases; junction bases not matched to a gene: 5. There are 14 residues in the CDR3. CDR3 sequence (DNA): TGTGCCAGCACCAAGGGACTAGCGGGTAATGAGCAGTTCTTC. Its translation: CASTKGLAGNEQFF.

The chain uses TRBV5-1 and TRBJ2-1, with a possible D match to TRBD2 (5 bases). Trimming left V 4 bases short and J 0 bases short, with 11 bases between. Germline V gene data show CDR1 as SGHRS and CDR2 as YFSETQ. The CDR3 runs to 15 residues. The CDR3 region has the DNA TGCGCCAGCAGCGTAGCGACCGTCTCCTACAATGAGCAGTTCTTC. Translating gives CASSVATVSYNEQFF.

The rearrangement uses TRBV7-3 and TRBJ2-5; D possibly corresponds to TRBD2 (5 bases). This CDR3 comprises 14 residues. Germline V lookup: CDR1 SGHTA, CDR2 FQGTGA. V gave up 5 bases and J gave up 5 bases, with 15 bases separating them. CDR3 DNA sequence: TGTGCCAGCAGCCCCCGGGGATACGGGGAGACCCAGTACTTC. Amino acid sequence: CASSPRGYGETQYF.

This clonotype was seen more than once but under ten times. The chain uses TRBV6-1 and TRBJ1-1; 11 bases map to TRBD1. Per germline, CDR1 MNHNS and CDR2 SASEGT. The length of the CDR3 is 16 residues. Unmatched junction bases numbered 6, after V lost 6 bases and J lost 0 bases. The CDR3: CASRPDRGQVNTEAFF. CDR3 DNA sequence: TGTGCCAGCAGGCCGGACAGGGGGCAAGTGAACACTGAAGCTTTCTTT.

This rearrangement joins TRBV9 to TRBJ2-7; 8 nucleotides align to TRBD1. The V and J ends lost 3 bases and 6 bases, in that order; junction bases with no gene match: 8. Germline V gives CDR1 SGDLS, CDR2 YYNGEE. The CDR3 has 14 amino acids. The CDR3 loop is CASSASGTGVEQYF. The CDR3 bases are TGTGCCAGCAGCGCTTCCGGGACAGGCGTCGAGCAGTACTTC.

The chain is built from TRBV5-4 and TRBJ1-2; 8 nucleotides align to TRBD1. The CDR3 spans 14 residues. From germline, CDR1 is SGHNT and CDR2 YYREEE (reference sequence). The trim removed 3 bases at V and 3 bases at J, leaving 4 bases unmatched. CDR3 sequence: CASSSLTGDYGYTF. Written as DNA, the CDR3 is TGTGCCAGCAGCTCTCTGACAGGGGACTATGGCTACACCTTC.

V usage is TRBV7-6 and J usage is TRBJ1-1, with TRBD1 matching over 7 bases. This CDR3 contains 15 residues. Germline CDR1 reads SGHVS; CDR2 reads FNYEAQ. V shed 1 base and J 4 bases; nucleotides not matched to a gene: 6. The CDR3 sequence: CASSLDRAGGTEAFF. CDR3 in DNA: TGTGCCAGCAGCTTAGATCGGGCAGGGGGCACTGAAGCTTTCTTT. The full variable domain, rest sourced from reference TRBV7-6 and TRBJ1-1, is GAGVSQSPRYKVTKRGQDVALRCDPISGHVSLYWYRQALGQGPEFLTYFNYEAQQDKSGLPNDRFSAERPEGSISTLTIQRTEQRDSAMYRCASSLDRAGGTEAFFGQGTRLTVV.

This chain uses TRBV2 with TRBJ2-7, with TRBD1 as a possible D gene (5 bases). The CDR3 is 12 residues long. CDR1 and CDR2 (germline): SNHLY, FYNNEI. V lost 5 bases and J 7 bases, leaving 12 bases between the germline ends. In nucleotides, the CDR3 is TGTGCCAGCAGTCCTGGGGCTTCGGAGCAGTACTTC. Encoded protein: CASSPGASEQYF.

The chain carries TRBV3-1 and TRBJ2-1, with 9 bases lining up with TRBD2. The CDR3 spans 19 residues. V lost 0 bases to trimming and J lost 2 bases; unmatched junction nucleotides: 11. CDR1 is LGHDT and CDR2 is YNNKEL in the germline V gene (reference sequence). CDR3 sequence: CASSQEVVRVAGAYNEQFF. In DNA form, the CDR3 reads TGTGCCAGCAGCCAAGAAGTAGTAAGAGTAGCGGGAGCCTACAATGAGCAGTTCTTC.

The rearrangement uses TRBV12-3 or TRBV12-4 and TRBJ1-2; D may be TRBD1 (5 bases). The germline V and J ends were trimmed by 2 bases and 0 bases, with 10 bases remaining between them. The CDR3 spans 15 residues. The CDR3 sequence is CASSLMGETNYGYTF. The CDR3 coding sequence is TGTGCCAGCAGTTTAATGGGGGAGACTAACTATGGCTACACCTTC.

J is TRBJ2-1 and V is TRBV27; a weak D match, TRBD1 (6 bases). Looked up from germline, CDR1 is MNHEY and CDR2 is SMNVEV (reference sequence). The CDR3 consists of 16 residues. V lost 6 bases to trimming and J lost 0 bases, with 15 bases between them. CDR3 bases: TGTGCCAGCAGCGAAATGGACAGAAGCTCCTACAATGAGCAGTTCTTC. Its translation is CASSEMDRSSYNEQFF.

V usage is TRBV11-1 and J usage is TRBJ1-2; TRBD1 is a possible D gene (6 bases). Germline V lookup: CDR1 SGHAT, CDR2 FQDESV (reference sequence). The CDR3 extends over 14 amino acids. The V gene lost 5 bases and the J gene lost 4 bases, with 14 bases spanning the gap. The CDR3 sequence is CASSPLGGGYGYTF. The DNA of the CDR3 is TGTGCCAGCAGCCCCCTGGGGGGCGGCTATGGCTACACCTTC.

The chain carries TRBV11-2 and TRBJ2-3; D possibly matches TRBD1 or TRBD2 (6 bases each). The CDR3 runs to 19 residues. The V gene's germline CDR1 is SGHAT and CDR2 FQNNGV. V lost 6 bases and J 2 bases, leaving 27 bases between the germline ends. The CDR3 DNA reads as TGTGCCAGCAGACTCACCCGGGGGCCGCGACGAAACAACACAGATACGCAGTATTTT. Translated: CASRLTRGPRRNNTDTQYF.

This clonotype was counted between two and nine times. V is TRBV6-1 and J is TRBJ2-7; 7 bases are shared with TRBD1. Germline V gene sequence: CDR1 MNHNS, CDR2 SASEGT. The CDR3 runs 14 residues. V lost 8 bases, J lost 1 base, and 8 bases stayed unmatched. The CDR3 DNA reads TGTGCCAGCCAAGATAGGGGGCTTTCCTACGAGCAGTACTTC. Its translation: CASQDRGLSYEQYF.